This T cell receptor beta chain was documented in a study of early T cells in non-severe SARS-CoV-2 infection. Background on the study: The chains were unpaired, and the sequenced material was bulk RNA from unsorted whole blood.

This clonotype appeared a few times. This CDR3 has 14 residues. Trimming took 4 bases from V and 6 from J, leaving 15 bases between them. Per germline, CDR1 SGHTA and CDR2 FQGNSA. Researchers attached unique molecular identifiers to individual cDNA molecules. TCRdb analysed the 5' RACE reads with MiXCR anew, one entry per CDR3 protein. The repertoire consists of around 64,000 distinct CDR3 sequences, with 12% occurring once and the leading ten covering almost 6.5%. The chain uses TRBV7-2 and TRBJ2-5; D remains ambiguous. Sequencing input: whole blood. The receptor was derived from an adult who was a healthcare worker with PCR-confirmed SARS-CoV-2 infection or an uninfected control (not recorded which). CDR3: CASSSAGSLKTQYF. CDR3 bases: TGTGCCAGCAGCTCAGCTGGGTCTCTCAAGACCCAGTACTTC.